Shown below are 25 T cell receptor beta chains from a single sample sequenced in a study of blood T cell repertoires in COVID-19. Profiled with immunoSEQ multiplex PCR; TCRdb holds only in-frame clones, not every one. The profile shows 250,000 to 300,000 clones, 70% to 90% of them singletons. Sample: peripheral blood. Every receptor here comes from a woman in her seventies with acute or convalescent COVID-19.

The CDR3 coding sequence is TGTGCCACCTTATGGGTGGGACTAGCGGACAATGAGCAGTTCTTC. It encodes CATLWVGLADNEQFF. The chain has TRBV24-1 and TRBJ2-1; 11 bases are a match to TRBD2. CDR1 KGHDR and CDR2 SFDVKD come from the germline V gene. V shed 9 bases and J 5 bases; nucleotides not matched to a gene: 8. The CDR3 totals 15 residues.

This sequence joins TRBV4-2 and TRBJ2-7; no clear D. CDR1 is LGHNA and CDR2 is YNFKEQ in the germline V gene. V was cut by 3 bases and J by 3 bases, with 15 bases left in between. This CDR3 is 15 amino acids long. The CDR3 region has the DNA TGTGCCAGCAGCCAGGCGACTTCTCGCCTCTACGAGCAGTACTTC. Translating it yields CASSQATSRLYEQYF.

The chain combines TRBV6-5 with TRBJ1-1; weak D call: TRBD1 (5 bases). V was cut by 3 bases and J by 5 bases, with 16 bases left in between. The V gene's germline CDR1 is MNHEY and CDR2 SVGAGI. The CDR3 has 15 residues. The chain's CDR3 is CASSYGGGAGTEAFF. As DNA, the CDR3 is TGTGCCAGCAGTTATGGGGGGGGAGCGGGGACTGAAGCTTTCTTT.

V and J are TRBV7-8 and TRBJ2-7, with a weak D call TRBD1 (6 bases). Trimming took 1 base from V and 2 from J, leaving 21 bases between them. Per germline, CDR1 SGHVS and CDR2 FQNEAQ. This CDR3 region has 18 residues. This CDR3 is CASSLGNRALLRAYEQYF. For the CDR3, the DNA is TGTGCCAGCAGCTTAGGGAACAGGGCCCTACTAAGGGCCTACGAGCAGTACTTC.

This clone was picked up one time. Other nucleotide sequences in the sample specify the same CDR3. The chain links TRBV5-1 to TRBJ1-4, with 8 bases identical to TRBD1. Looked up from germline, CDR1 is SGHRS and CDR2 is YFSETQ. The V and J ends lost 0 bases and 8 bases, in that order; junction bases with no gene match: 3. There are 14 residues in the CDR3. The CDR3, as DNA: TGCGCCAGCAGCTTGGCCGGACAGGGCGAAAAACTGTTTTTT. This codes for CASSLAGQGEKLFF. The full variable domain, its missing parts supplied by reference TRBV5-1 and TRBJ1-4, is KAGVTQTPRYLIKTRGQQVTLSCSPISGHRSVSWYQQTPGQGLQFLFEYFSETQRNKGNFPGRFSGRQFSNSRSEMNVSTLELGDSALYLCASSLAGQGEKLFFGSGTQLSVL.

V is TRBV19 and J is TRBJ1-5; 7 bases are shared with TRBD1. The J segment lost 0 bases and the V segment lost 3 bases, leaving 14 bases of the junction unmatched. The CDR3 contains 19 residues. Germline V gene data show CDR1 as LNHDA and CDR2 as SQIVND (reference sequence). CDR3 DNA: TGTGCCAGTAGTATCAGGCCGGGACAGAAATCTTTTAGCAATCAGCCCCAGCATTTT. It yields the protein CASSIRPGQKSFSNQPQHF.

CDR3 in amino acids: CASSQTASYNEQFF. In DNA, the CDR3 is TGTGCCAGCAGTCAGACAGCTTCCTACAATGAGCAGTTCTTC. The rearrangement links TRBV2 to TRBJ2-1; a possible D gene is TRBD1 (5 bases). CDR1 and CDR2 (germline): SNHLY, FYNNEI. The V end lost 5 bases, the J end lost 1 base, and 9 bases lay between the germline ends. This CDR3 spans 14 amino acids.

The rearrangement joins TRBV7-8 to TRBJ2-2; 7 bases align to TRBD1. V dropped 8 bases and J dropped 0; count of bases not matched to a gene: 6. Germline V gene lookup returns CDR1 SGHVS and CDR2 FQNEAQ. The CDR3 extends over 15 amino acids. Here the CDR3 reads CASEGTETNTGELFF. CDR3 bases: TGTGCCAGCGAGGGGACAGAGACGAACACCGGGGAGCTGTTTTTT. The entire variable domain, with the rest obtained from reference TRBV7-8 and TRBJ2-2, is as follows: GAGVSQSPRYKVAKRGQDVALRCDPISGHVSLFWYQQALGQGPEFLTYFQNEAQLDKSGLPSDRFFAERPEGSVSTLKIQRTQQEDSAVYLCASEGTETNTGELFFGEGSRLTVL.

The chain combines TRBV6-2 or TRBV6-3 with TRBJ2-3, with D possibly being TRBD2 (6 bases). The CDR3 consists of 18 residues. The germline V and J ends were trimmed by 2 bases and 0 bases, with 18 bases remaining between them. CDR1 and CDR2 from the germline V gene are MNHEY and SVGEGT. CDR3: CASSYPPSSGPSTDTQYF. CDR3 nucleotide sequence: TGTGCCAGCAGTTACCCGCCGTCGAGCGGGCCAAGCACAGATACGCAGTATTTT.

The chain joins TRBV5-1 to TRBJ2-3; 11 bases agree with TRBD2. CDR1 SGHRS and CDR2 YFSETQ come from the germline V gene. The CDR3 totals 15 residues. The J segment lost 0 bases and the V segment lost 5 bases, leaving 2 bases of the junction unmatched. The CDR3 here is CASRGLAASTDTQYF. Written as DNA, the CDR3 is TGCGCCAGCAGGGGACTAGCGGCTAGCACAGATACGCAGTATTTT.

The gene calls are TRBV5-1 and TRBJ2-3, with 9 bases aligning to TRBD2. V was pared by 0 bases and J by 4 bases, with 9 bases of the junction left unmatched. Per the germline V gene, CDR1 is SGHRS and CDR2 is YFSETQ. The CDR3 has 17 residues. CDR3 sequence: CASSLVVAGAGPDTQYF. CDR3 sequence (DNA): TGCGCCAGCAGCTTGGTGGTAGCGGGGGCAGGCCCAGATACGCAGTATTTT.

The genes are TRBV27 and TRBJ1-5; D unclear. Germline lookup yields CDR1 MNHEY and CDR2 SMNVEV (reference sequence). V lost 1 base to trimming and J lost 3 bases, with 10 bases between them. The CDR3 is 15 amino acids. DNA of the CDR3: TGTGCCAGCAGTTTATTCGGGTCCTACAATCAGCCCCAGCATTTT. The encoded protein is CASSLFGSYNQPQHF.

J is TRBJ2-2 and V is TRBV5-1, with 9 nucleotides matching TRBD2. In germline, CDR1 is SGHRS, CDR2 YFSETQ. The CDR3 loop spans 15 amino acids. Unmatched junction bases numbered 3, after V lost 1 base and J lost 5 bases. CDR3 region: CASSLIAGATGELFF. DNA of the CDR3: TGCGCCAGCAGCTTGATAGCGGGGGCAACCGGGGAGCTGTTTTTT.

The chain uses TRBV3-1 (or the pseudogene TRBV3-2) and TRBJ2-7; D uncertain. The germline V and J ends were trimmed by 4 bases and 1 base, with 11 bases remaining between them. The CDR3 totals 14 residues. The germline V gene has CDR1 LGHDT and CDR2 YNNKEL (reference sequence). The CDR3 sequence is CASSLTVLSYEQYF. In nucleotides, the CDR3 is TGTGCCAGCAGCCTCACCGTGCTATCCTACGAGCAGTACTTC.

This clone occurred a few times. The genes are TRBV5-1 and TRBJ2-7, with D possibly matching TRBD1 (6 bases). Germline lookup yields CDR1 SGHRS and CDR2 YFSETQ. The CDR3 totals 15 residues. The V end was cut by 0 bases, the J end by 6 bases, with 16 bases between. CDR3 loop: CASSLEAGDRGEQYF. In DNA, the CDR3 is TGCGCCAGCAGCTTGGAGGCAGGGGATCGAGGCGAGCAGTACTTC.

The chain joins TRBV24-1 to TRBJ1-4; 7 positions agree with TRBD1. The ends lost 4 bases at V and 7 bases at J; junction bases unmatched: 14. Germline lookup yields CDR1 KGHDR and CDR2 SFDVKD. The CDR3 runs 17 residues. In DNA, the CDR3 is TGTGCCACCAGTGACCCAGTAATGACAGGGAGAGGTGAAAAACTGTTTTTT. Encoded protein: CATSDPVMTGRGEKLFF.

The rearrangement uses TRBV5-1 and TRBJ1-1, with D uncertain. Germline CDR1 SGHRS, CDR2 YFSETQ. The CDR3 is 16 amino acids. V dropped 0 bases and J dropped 1 base, with 13 bases sitting between them. The CDR3: CASSLGAGRGNTEAFF. CDR3 nucleotide sequence: TGCGCCAGCAGCTTGGGGGCAGGCCGGGGGAACACTGAAGCTTTCTTT. Combining the CDR3 with reference TRBV5-1 and TRBJ1-1 gives the whole variable domain KAGVTQTPRYLIKTRGQQVTLSCSPISGHRSVSWYQQTPGQGLQFLFEYFSETQRNKGNFPGRFSGRQFSNSRSEMNVSTLELGDSALYLCASSLGAGRGNTEAFFGQGTRLTVV.

Here the CDR3 reads CASSQYFTGWTEAFF. The CDR3 coding sequence is TGTGCCAGCAGCCAATATTTTACAGGGTGGACTGAAGCTTTCTTT. The gene calls are TRBV3-1 (or the pseudogene TRBV3-2) and TRBJ1-1, with D perhaps matching TRBD1 (6 bases). The V gene's germline CDR1 is LGHDT and CDR2 YNNKEL (reference sequence). This CDR3 comprises 15 residues. Between the trimmed V and J ends, which lost 2 bases and 5 bases, there was a span of 15 bases.

The chain employs TRBV19 and TRBJ2-2, with 7 bases aligning to TRBD1. In germline, CDR1 is LNHDA, CDR2 SQIVND (reference sequence). The CDR3 contains 16 residues. V trimming: 3 bases; J trimming: 3 bases; junction bases outside the gene matches: 7. CDR3 sequence reads: CASSIIKGADTGELFF. The DNA for the CDR3 is TGTGCCAGTAGTATTATAAAGGGGGCGGACACCGGGGAGCTGTTTTTT.

CDR3 DNA sequence: TGTGCCTGCATAGGCAGGGGGACAGATACGCAGTATTTT. Translated: CACIGRGTDTQYF. J is TRBJ2-3 and V is TRBV19, with 7 bases fitting TRBD1. Losses at the gene ends were 11 bases for V and 3 bases for J; bases not matched to a gene: 8. Germline loops: CDR1 LNHDA, CDR2 SQIVND (reference sequence). The CDR3 sequence is 13 residues long.

V and J are TRBV6-6 and TRBJ1-1; 7 bases are shared with TRBD1. Germline lookup yields CDR1 MNHNY and CDR2 SVGAGI (reference sequence). V shed 5 bases, J shed 5 bases, and the junction held 5 bases outside the gene matches. The CDR3 is made up of 13 amino acids. The CDR3 bases are TGTGCCAGCAGTGACAGGGAGTTTACTGAAGCTTTCTTT. This sequence encodes CASSDREFTEAFF.

The chain combines TRBV10-2 with TRBJ1-1; no definite D call. The CDR3 loop spans 13 amino acids. The V and J ends lost 6 bases and 0 bases respectively, with 8 bases between them. CDR1 and CDR2 (germline): WSHSY, SAAADI. CDR3 sequence reads: CASSHPLNTEAFF. DNA for the CDR3: TGCGCCAGCAGCCATCCCCTGAACACTGAAGCTTTCTTT.

J is TRBJ1-4 and V is TRBV11-2; D is possibly TRBD1 (5 bases). This CDR3 spans 14 amino acids. The germline V gene has CDR1 SGHAT and CDR2 FQNNGV. Deletions cut 5 bases from V and 7 bases from J, with 14 bases between. CDR3 sequence reads: CASSLYGGSEKLFF. The CDR3 region has the DNA TGTGCCAGCAGCCTGTACGGGGGTAGTGAAAAACTGTTTTTT.

The chain joins TRBV7-2 to TRBJ2-1, with D perhaps matching TRBD1 (6 bases). Trimming cost V 1 base and J 8 bases, with 15 bases left between them. The CDR3 consists of 15 residues. CDR1 and CDR2 (germline): SGHTA, FQGNSA. The CDR3 sequence is CASSLVPTGYDEQFF. CDR3 DNA sequence: TGTGCCAGCAGCTTAGTACCTACAGGGTACGATGAGCAGTTCTTC.

This clone has just one count. The chain joins TRBV5-1 to TRBJ2-1, with 8 bases fitting TRBD2. Germline V lookup: CDR1 SGHRS, CDR2 YFSETQ. The CDR3 loop spans 15 amino acids. V was clipped by 5 bases and J by 2 bases; unmatched bases: 6. CDR3 DNA: TGCGCCAGCAGGTTCACGGGGGGGACCTACAATGAGCAGTTCTTC. Translated, it gives CASRFTGGTYNEQFF.